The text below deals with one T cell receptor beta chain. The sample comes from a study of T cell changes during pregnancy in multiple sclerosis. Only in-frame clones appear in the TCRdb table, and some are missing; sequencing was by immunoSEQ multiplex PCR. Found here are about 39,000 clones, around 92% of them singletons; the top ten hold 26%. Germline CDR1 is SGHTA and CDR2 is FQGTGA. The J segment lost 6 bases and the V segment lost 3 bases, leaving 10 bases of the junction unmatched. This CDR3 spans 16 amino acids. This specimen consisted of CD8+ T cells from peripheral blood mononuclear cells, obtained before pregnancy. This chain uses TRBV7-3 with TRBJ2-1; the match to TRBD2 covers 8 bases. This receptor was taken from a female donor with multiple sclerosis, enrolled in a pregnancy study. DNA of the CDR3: TGTGCCAGCAGCTTGGGCCCGGGAGGGGGGATCAATGAGCAGTTCTTC. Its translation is CASSLGPGGGINEQFF.